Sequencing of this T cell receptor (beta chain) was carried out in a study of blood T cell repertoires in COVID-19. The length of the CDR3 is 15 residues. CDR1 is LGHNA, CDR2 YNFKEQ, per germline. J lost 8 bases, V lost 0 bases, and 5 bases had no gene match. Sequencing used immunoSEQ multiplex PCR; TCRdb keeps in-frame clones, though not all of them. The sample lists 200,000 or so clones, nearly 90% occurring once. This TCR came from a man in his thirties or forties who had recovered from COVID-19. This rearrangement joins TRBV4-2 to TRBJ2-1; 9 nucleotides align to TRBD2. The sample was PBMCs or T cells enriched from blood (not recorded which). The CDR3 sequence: CASSQDSGGRDEQFF. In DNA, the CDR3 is TGTGCCAGCAGCCAAGATTCCGGCGGGAGGGATGAGCAGTTCTTC.